This T cell receptor (beta chain) originates from a study of shared clonotypes between healthy human individuals. The study's findings and limits: Read depth was anticipated to influence clonotype sharing among donors.

V lost 1 base to trimming and J lost 7 bases, with 13 bases between them. This CDR3 comprises 14 residues. CDR1 and CDR2 (germline): MNHNS, SASEGT. Running of the assay took place at deep level. Investigators spread the genomic DNA of each subset evenly over several immunoSEQ plates. Only in-frame clones appear in the TCRdb table, and some are missing; sequencing was by immunoSEQ multiplex PCR. Of some 2.4 million clones listed, approximately 94% were seen once; the top ten hold roughly 0.36%. A remark on this clone: The antigen is not known.

Sequencing was done on a sample of naive CD4+ T cells from PBMCs. The subset denotes: CD45RA+ positively selected. This chain connects TRBV6-1 to TRBJ1-2, with a possible D match to TRBD1 (6 bases). This sequence was found in a man aged 18 to 30 in good health. Some clones in this sample may be carry-over from other donors' samples. CDR3 sequence: CASSEVPRGSGYTF. The DNA of the CDR3 is TGTGCCAGCAGTGAAGTTCCCAGGGGTAGTGGCTACACCTTC.